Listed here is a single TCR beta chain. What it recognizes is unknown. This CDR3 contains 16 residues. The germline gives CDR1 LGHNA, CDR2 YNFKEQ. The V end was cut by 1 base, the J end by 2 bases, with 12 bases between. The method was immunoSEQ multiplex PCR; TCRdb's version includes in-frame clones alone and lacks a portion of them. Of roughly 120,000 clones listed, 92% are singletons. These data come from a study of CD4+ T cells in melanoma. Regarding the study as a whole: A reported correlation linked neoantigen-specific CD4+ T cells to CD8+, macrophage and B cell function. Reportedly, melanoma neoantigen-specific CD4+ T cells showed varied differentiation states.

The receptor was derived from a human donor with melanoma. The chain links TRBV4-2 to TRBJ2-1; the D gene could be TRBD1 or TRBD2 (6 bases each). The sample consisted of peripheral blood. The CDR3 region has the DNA TGTGCCAGCAGCCAAGCCGGAGGGACACCCTACAATGAGCAGTTCTTC. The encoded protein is CASSQAGGTPYNEQFF.